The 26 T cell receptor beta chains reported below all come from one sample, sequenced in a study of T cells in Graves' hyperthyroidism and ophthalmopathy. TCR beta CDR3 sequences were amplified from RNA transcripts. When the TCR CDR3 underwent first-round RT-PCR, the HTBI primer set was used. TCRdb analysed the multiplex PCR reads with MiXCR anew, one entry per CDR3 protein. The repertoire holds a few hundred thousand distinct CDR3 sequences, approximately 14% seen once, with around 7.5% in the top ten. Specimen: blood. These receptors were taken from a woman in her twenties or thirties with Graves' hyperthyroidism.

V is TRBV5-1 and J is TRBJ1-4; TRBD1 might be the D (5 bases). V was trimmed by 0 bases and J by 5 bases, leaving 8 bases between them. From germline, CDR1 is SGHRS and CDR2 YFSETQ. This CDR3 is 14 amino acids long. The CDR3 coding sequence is TGCGCCAGCAGCTTGGCCCCAGGGAATGAAAAACTGTTTTTT. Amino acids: CASSLAPGNEKLFF.

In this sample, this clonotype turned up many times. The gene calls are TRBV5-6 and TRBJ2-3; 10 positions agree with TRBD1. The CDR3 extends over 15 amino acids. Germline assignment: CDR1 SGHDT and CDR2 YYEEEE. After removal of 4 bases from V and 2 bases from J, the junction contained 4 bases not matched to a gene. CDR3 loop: CASSGTGDNTDTQYF. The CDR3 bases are TGTGCCAGCAGCGGGACAGGGGATAACACAGATACGCAGTATTTT.

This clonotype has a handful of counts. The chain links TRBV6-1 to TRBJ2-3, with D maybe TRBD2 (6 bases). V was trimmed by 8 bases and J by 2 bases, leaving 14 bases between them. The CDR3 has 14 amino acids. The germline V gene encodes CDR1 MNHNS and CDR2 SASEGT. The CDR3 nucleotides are TGTGCCAGCGGTAGCGGTCTGGTCACAGATACGCAGTATTTT. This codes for CASGSGLVTDTQYF.

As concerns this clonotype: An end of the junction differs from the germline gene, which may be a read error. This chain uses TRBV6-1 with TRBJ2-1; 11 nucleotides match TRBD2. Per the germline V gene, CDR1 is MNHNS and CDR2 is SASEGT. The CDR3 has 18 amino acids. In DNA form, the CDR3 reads TGTGCCAGCGGGGGGGGGACTAGCGGTTTCAGCTCCTACAATGGGCAGTTCTTC. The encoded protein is CASGGGTSGFSSYNGQFF.

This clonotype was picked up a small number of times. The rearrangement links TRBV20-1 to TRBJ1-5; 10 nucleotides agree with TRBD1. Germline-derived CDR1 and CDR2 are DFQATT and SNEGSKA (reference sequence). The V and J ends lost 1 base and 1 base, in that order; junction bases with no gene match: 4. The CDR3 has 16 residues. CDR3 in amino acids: CSARVGDRGSNQPQHF. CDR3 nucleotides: TGCAGTGCTAGAGTGGGGGACAGGGGAAGCAATCAGCCCCAGCATTTT.

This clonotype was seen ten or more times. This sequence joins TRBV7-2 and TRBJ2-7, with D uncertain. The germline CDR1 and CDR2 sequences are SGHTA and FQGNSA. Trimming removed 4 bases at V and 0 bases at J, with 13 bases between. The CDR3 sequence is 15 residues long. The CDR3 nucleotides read TGTGCCAGCAGCTGGTCTTTTAGAAGCTCCTACGAGCAGTACTTC. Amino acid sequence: CASSWSFRSSYEQYF.

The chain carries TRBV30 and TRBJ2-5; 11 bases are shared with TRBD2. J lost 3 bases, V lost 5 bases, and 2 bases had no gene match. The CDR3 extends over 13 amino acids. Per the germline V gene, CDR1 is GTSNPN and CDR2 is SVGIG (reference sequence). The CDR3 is CAWETSGKETQYF. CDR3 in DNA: TGTGCCTGGGAGACTAGCGGGAAAGAGACCCAGTACTTC.

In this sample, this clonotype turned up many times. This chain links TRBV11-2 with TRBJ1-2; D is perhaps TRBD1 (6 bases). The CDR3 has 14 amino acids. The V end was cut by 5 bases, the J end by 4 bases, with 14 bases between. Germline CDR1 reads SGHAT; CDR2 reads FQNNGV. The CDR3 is CASSLKGHSYGYTF. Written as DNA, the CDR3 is TGTGCCAGCAGCCTAAAGGGACACAGCTATGGCTACACCTTC.

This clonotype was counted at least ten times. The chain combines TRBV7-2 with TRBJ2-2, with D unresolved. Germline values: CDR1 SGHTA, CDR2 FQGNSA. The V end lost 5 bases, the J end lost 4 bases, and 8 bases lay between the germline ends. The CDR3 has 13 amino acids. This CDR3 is CASSPHLTGELFF. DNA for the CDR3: TGTGCCAGCAGCCCCCACCTCACCGGGGAGCTGTTTTTT.

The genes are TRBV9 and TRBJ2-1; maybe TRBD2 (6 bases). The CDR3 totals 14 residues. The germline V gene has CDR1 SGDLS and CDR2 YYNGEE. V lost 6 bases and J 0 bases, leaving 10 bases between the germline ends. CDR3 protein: CASKAEGSYNEQFF. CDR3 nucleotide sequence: TGTGCCAGCAAAGCGGAGGGCTCCTACAATGAGCAGTTCTTC.

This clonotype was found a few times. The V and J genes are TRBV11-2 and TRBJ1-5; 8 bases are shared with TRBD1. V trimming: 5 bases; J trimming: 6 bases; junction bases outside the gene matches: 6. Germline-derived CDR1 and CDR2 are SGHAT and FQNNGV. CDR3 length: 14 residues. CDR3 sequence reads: CASSDRRGPQPQHF. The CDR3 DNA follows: TGTGCCAGCAGCGATCGCAGGGGGCCTCAGCCCCAGCATTTT.

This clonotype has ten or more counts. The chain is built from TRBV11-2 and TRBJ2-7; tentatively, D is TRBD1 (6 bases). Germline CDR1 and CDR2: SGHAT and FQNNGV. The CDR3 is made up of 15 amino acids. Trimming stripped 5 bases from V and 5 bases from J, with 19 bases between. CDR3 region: CASSLGEYRENEQYF. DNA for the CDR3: TGTGCCAGCAGCCTGGGGGAATACAGGGAAAACGAGCAGTACTTC.

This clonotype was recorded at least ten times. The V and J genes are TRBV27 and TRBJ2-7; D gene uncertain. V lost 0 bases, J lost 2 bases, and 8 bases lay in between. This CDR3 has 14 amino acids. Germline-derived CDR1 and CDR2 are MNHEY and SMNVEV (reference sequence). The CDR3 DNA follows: TGTGCCAGCAGTTTATCAGTAGCCCCCTACGAGCAGTACTTC. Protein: CASSLSVAPYEQYF.

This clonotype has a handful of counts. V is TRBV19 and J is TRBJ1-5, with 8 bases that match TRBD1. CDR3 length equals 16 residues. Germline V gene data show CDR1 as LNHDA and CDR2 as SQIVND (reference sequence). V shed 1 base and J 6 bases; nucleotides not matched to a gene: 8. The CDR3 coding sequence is TGTGCCAGTAGTATAGGAGGACAGGGAAGGAGTCAGCCCCAGCATTTT. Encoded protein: CASSIGGQGRSQPQHF.

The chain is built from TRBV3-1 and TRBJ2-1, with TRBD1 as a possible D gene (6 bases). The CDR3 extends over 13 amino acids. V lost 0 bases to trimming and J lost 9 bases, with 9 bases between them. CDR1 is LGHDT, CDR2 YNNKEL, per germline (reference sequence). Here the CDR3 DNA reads TGTGCCAGCAGCCAAGATAGGGGGAGTGAGCAGTTCTTC. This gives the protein CASSQDRGSEQFF.

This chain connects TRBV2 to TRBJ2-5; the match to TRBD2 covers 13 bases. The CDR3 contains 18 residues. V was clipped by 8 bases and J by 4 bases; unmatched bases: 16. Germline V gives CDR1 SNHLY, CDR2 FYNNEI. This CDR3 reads CASSLTSGRAERGETQYF. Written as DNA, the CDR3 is TGTGCCAGCTCACTCACTAGCGGGAGGGCCGAGCGCGGAGAGACCCAGTACTTC. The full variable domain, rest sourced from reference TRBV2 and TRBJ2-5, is EPEVTQTPSHQVTQMGQEVILRCVPISNHLYFYWYRQILGQKVEFLVSFYNNEISEKSEIFDDQFSVERPDGSNFTLKIRSTKLEDSAMYFCASSLTSGRAERGETQYFGPGTRLLVL.

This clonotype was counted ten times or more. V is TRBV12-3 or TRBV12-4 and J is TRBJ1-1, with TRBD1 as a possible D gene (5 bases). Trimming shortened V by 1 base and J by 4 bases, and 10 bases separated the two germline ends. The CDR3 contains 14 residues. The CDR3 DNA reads TGTGCCAGCAGTTTAGGGGGACCGGGCACTGAAGCTTTCTTT. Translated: CASSLGGPGTEAFF.

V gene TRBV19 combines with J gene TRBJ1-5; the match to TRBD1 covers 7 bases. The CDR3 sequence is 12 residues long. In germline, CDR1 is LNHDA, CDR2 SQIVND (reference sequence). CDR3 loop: CAGGGVGQPQHF. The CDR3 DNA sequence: TGTGCAGGAGGGGGCGTTGGGCAGCCCCAGCATTTT.

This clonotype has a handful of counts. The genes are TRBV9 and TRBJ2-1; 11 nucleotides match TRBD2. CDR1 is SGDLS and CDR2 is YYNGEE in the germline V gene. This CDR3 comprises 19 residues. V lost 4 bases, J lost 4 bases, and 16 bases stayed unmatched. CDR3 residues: CASSLRGQIVAGGYNEQFF. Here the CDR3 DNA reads TGTGCCAGCAGCTTAAGGGGACAAATTGTAGCGGGAGGGTACAATGAGCAGTTCTTC. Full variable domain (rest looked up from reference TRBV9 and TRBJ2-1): DSGVTQTPKHLITATGQRVTLRCSPRSGDLSVYWYQQSLDQGLQFLIQYYNGEERAKGNILERFSAQQFPDLHSELNLSSLELGDSALYFCASSLRGQIVAGGYNEQFFGPGTRLTVL.

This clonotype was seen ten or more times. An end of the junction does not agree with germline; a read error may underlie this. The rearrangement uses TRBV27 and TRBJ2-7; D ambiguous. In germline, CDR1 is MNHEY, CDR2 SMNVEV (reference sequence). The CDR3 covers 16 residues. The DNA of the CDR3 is TGTGCCAGCAGCTTATCGCAAGAGTTTGGGGCCTACGAGCAGTACTTC. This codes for CASSLSQEFGAYEQYF.

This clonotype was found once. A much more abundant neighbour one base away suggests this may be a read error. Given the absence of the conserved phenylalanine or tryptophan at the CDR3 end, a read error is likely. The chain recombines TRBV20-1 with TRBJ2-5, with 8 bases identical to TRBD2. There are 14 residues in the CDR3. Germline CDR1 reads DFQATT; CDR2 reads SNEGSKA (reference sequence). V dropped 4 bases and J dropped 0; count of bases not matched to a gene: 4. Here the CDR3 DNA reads TGCAGTGCTAATAGACTAGCGAACCAAGAGACCCAGTACCTC. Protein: CSANRLANQETQYL.

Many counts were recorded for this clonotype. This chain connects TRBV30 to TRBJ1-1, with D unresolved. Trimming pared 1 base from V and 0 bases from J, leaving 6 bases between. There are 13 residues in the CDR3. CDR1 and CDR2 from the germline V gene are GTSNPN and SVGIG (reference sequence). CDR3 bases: TGTGCCTGGAGTGGAGAGTTGAACACTGAAGCTTTCTTT. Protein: CAWSGELNTEAFF.

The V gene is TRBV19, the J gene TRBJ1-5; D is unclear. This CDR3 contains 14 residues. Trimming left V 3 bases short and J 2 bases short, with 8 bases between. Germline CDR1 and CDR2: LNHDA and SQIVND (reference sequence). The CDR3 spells CASSIVDGNQPQHF. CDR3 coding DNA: TGTGCCAGTAGTATTGTGGATGGCAATCAGCCCCAGCATTTT.

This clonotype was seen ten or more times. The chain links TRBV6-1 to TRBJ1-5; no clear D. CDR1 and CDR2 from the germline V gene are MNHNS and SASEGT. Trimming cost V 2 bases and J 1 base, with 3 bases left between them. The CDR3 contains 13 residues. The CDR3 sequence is CASSEQSNQPQHF. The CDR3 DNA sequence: TGTGCCAGCAGTGAACAAAGCAATCAGCCCCAGCATTTT.

DNA for the CDR3: TGTGCCAGCAGCGTCCTCACGGGCTATGGCTACACCTTC. Its translation: CASSVLTGYGYTF. V gene TRBV9 combines with J gene TRBJ1-2; D unresolved. The CDR3 loop spans 13 amino acids. CDR1 and CDR2 (germline): SGDLS, YYNGEE. V dropped 2 bases and J dropped 4 bases, with 9 bases sitting between them.

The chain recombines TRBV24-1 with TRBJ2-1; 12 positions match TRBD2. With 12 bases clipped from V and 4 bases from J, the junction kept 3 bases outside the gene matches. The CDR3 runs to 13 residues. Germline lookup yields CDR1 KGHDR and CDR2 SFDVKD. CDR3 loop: CAVGTSGYNEQFF. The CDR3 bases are TGTGCCGTCGGGACTAGCGGGTACAATGAGCAGTTCTTC.